The 22 T cell receptor beta chains below were found in one sample sequenced in a study of OX40 agonist ivuxolimab in advanced cancers. The repertoire was sequenced with immunoSEQ multiplex PCR; TCRdb's copy has only in-frame clones and lacks some. The repertoire holds about 73,000 clones, about nine tenths seen once, with approximately 0.49% in the top ten. The sample here was CD4+ or CD8+ T cells sorted from blood, taken in a trial of the OX40 agonist ivuxolimab. The receptor source for this set is an adult with an advanced solid tumor such as melanoma, head and neck, liver or kidney cancer.

V usage is TRBV10-1 and J usage is TRBJ2-6, with D perhaps matching TRBD1 or TRBD2 (5 bases each). CDR3 length: 14 residues. Between the trimmed V and J ends, which lost 8 bases and 4 bases, there was a span of 12 bases. Germline CDR1 is WNHNN and CDR2 is SYGVQD (reference sequence). The CDR3: CASLWGTGANVLTF. CDR3 in DNA: TGCGCCAGCCTTTGGGGGACCGGGGCCAACGTCCTGACTTTC.

The chain carries TRBV9 and TRBJ2-5, with TRBD1 identical over 7 bases. The V gene's germline CDR1 is SGDLS and CDR2 YYNGEE. There are 16 residues in the CDR3. Unmatched junction bases numbered 8, after V lost 0 bases and J lost 3 bases. This chain's CDR3 is CASSVGVRGSEETQYF. Here the CDR3 DNA reads TGTGCCAGCAGCGTAGGGGTCAGGGGGTCCGAAGAGACCCAGTACTTC.

This clone has only one observation. The chain joins TRBV30 to TRBJ2-7; D could derive from TRBD1 or TRBD2 (7 bases each). Germline CDR1 reads GTSNPN; CDR2 reads SVGIG (reference sequence). The CDR3 is 15 residues long. The V end lost 0 bases, the J end lost 7 bases, and 19 bases lay between the germline ends. DNA of the CDR3: TGTGCCTGGAGTGTGGGGGAGGGGGCTTTGGATGAGCAGTACTTC. Translated: CAWSVGEGALDEQYF.

The table lists this clone with a count of one. CDR3 bases: TGTGCCAGCAGCCATGGACTAGCGGGAGTGGAAGGGGAGCTGTTTTTT. Translating gives CASSHGLAGVEGELFF. The V and J genes are TRBV4-2 and TRBJ2-2; 13 bases fit TRBD2. Germline trimming cut 3 bases from V and 8 bases from J; bases unmatched to any gene: 6. The CDR3 is made up of 16 amino acids. Germline V CDR1 and CDR2: LGHNA, YNFKEQ.

This rearrangement joins TRBV29-1 to TRBJ2-7; D possibly matches TRBD1 or TRBD2 (6 bases each). Looked up from germline, CDR1 is SQVTM and CDR2 is ANQGSEA. The CDR3 extends over 13 amino acids. Trimming shortened V by 5 bases and J by 0 bases, and 11 bases separated the two germline ends. The CDR3 DNA sequence: TGCAGCGTTAGGAGGGGGTACTCCTACGAGCAGTACTTC. It codes for CSVRRGYSYEQYF.

The chain joins TRBV6-6 to TRBJ2-3; D gene ambiguous. This CDR3 is built from 13 residues. The V end was cut by 0 bases, the J end by 6 bases, with 7 bases between. Germline lookup yields CDR1 MNHNY and CDR2 SVGAGI (reference sequence). The CDR3 reads CASSYSTGDTQYF. CDR3 coding DNA: TGTGCCAGCAGTTACTCGACTGGGGATACGCAGTATTTT.

The chain carries TRBV7-9 and TRBJ1-4; 7 positions match TRBD1. With 5 bases clipped from V and 2 bases from J, the junction kept 8 bases outside the gene matches. The length of the CDR3 is 16 residues. Germline-derived CDR1 and CDR2 are SEHNR and FQNEAQ (reference sequence). The CDR3 region is CASSQGVRGTNEKLFF. For the CDR3, the DNA is TGTGCCAGCAGCCAGGGGGTACGGGGCACTAATGAAAAACTGTTTTTT.

The chain carries TRBV19 and TRBJ2-5; D is possibly TRBD2 (5 bases). The CDR3 loop spans 15 amino acids. V was pared by 5 bases and J by 2 bases, with 15 bases between. Germline lookup yields CDR1 LNHDA and CDR2 SQIVND (reference sequence). CDR3 amino acids: CASSATRGPQETQYF. The CDR3 nucleotides read TGTGCCAGTAGTGCAACCCGAGGGCCTCAAGAGACCCAGTACTTC.

This clone was picked up one time. The chain employs TRBV7-6 and TRBJ2-7; D is perhaps TRBD1 (7 bases). The V end was cut by 5 bases, the J end by 3 bases, with 14 bases between. Germline V CDR1 and CDR2: SGHVS, FNYEAQ. The CDR3 runs 14 residues. The CDR3 DNA follows: TGTGCCAGCAGCCGGCGGCGGGACAGCTACGAGCAGTACTTC. It translates to CASSRRRDSYEQYF. The variable domain in full, with the rest retrieved from reference TRBV7-6 and TRBJ2-7, is GAGVSQSPRYKVTKRGQDVALRCDPISGHVSLYWYRQALGQGPEFLTYFNYEAQQDKSGLPNDRFSAERPEGSISTLTIQRTEQRDSAMYRCASSRRRDSYEQYFGPGTRLTVT.

This sequence joins TRBV5-1 and TRBJ2-7; D may be TRBD1 (6 bases). Trimming removed 0 bases at V and 0 bases at J, with 10 bases between. Germline V CDR1 and CDR2: SGHRS, YFSETQ. This CDR3 is 15 amino acids long. The CDR3 here is CASSLEGHPSYEQYF. The DNA for the CDR3 is TGCGCCAGCAGCTTGGAGGGACACCCCTCCTACGAGCAGTACTTC.

V usage is TRBV25-1 and J usage is TRBJ1-1; a weak D match, TRBD1 (6 bases). This CDR3 is 14 amino acids long. Trimming removed 5 bases from V and 3 bases from J, with 13 bases in between. Germline-derived CDR1 and CDR2 are MGHDK and SYGVNS. CDR3 coding DNA: TGTGCCAGCAGTCCTACAGGGTTCTACACTGAAGCTTTCTTT. The encoded protein is CASSPTGFYTEAFF.

The chain links TRBV6-6 to TRBJ1-5, with D possibly being TRBD1 (6 bases). Germline V CDR1 and CDR2: MNHNY, SVGAGI (reference sequence). The V and J ends lost 0 bases and 2 bases respectively, with 11 bases between them. The CDR3 extends over 16 amino acids. The CDR3: CASSYSNRVGNQPQHF. DNA of the CDR3: TGTGCCAGCAGTTACTCGAACAGGGTGGGCAATCAGCCCCAGCATTTT.

The chain is built from TRBV7-2 and TRBJ2-7, with D unresolved. The V gene's germline CDR1 is SGHTA and CDR2 FQGNSA. The CDR3 spans 11 residues. The V end lost 3 bases, the J end lost 5 bases, and 5 bases lay between the germline ends. Here the CDR3 reads CASSFDNEQYF. The DNA for the CDR3 is TGTGCCAGCAGCTTCGACAACGAGCAGTACTTC.

This clone was observed once. The rearrangement uses TRBV2 and TRBJ1-1, with D hard to call. The CDR3 has 13 residues. V was pared by 5 bases and J by 6 bases, with 13 bases between. Germline V gives CDR1 SNHLY, CDR2 FYNNEI. The DNA of the CDR3 is TGTGCCAGCAGTCCGTCGTATCGGGCTGAAGCTTTCTTT. Translating it yields CASSPSYRAEAFF. Drawing the rest from reference TRBV2 and TRBJ1-1, the complete variable domain is EPEVTQTPSHQVTQMGQEVILRCVPISNHLYFYWYRQILGQKVEFLVSFYNNEISEKSEIFDDQFSVERPDGSNFTLKIRSTKLEDSAMYFCASSPSYRAEAFFGQGTRLTVV.

The V and J genes are TRBV28 and TRBJ2-2; D is ambiguous. The CDR3 consists of 11 residues. From germline, CDR1 is MDHEN and CDR2 SYDVKM. V lost 8 bases and J lost 4, with 5 bases in between. In nucleotides, the CDR3 is TGTGCCAGCCACGGCACCGGGGAGCTGTTTTTT. It encodes CASHGTGELFF.

The CDR3 DNA reads as TGCGCCAGCAGGGATTTGAGGGCTGGGGCCAACGTCCTGACTTTC. Protein sequence: CASRDLRAGANVLTF. The V and J genes are TRBV5-1 and TRBJ2-6; maybe TRBD2 (5 bases). Germline CDR1 reads SGHRS; CDR2 reads YFSETQ. The length of the CDR3 is 15 residues. Trimming pared 5 bases from V and 2 bases from J, leaving 11 bases between.

The CDR3 sequence is CSALRGQAYEQYF. CDR3 nucleotides: TGCAGCGCTCTCCGGGGACAGGCATACGAGCAGTACTTC. The gene calls are TRBV29-1 and TRBJ2-7, with 8 nucleotides matching TRBD1. The V segment lost 7 bases and the J segment 4 bases; nucleotides outside the gene matches: 9. The germline gives CDR1 SQVTM, CDR2 ANQGSEA. The CDR3 sequence is 13 residues long.

The V gene is TRBV28, the J gene TRBJ1-3; D gene unclear. The CDR3 runs to 15 residues. Germline V gives CDR1 MDHEN, CDR2 SYDVKM. Trimming pared 2 bases from V and 0 bases from J, leaving 8 bases between. CDR3 residues: CASSLRRVSGNTIYF. CDR3 DNA sequence: TGTGCCAGCAGTTTACGACGGGTCTCTGGAAACACCATATATTTT.

This rearrangement joins TRBV5-5 to TRBJ2-7; 11 bases map to TRBD2. Germline V CDR1 and CDR2: SGHKS, YYEKEE (reference sequence). The ends lost 6 bases at V and 2 bases at J; junction bases unmatched: 7. The CDR3 length is 15 residues. In nucleotides, the CDR3 is TGTGCCAGCACTCTGGGACTAGCGGAAGCCTACGAGCAGTACTTC. As protein: CASTLGLAEAYEQYF.

This chain links TRBV6-1 with TRBJ2-2, with TRBD1 as a possible D gene (7 bases). V lost 2 bases and J lost 5, with 12 bases in between. The CDR3 contains 15 residues. Germline CDR1 is MNHNS and CDR2 is SASEGT. The DNA of the CDR3 is TGTGCCAGCAGTGAAATGGCAGGGGGGACCGGGGAGCTGTTTTTT. Its translation is CASSEMAGGTGELFF.

This chain connects TRBV7-3 to TRBJ2-3; TRBD1 or TRBD2 may be the D gene (6 bases each). The CDR3 has 15 residues. V lost 5 bases and J 3 bases, leaving 15 bases between the germline ends. Germline-derived CDR1 and CDR2 are SGHTA and FQGTGA. CDR3 region: CASSLGRGATDTQYF. DNA for the CDR3: TGTGCCAGCAGCCTCGGAAGGGGGGCTACAGATACGCAGTATTTT.

The CDR3 DNA follows: TGTGCCAGCAGCCGGACTAGCGGGCGCACAGATACGCAGTATTTT. It is translated as CASSRTSGRTDTQYF. This chain uses TRBV2 with TRBJ2-3, with 11 bases identical to TRBD2. V dropped 6 bases and J dropped 1; count of bases not matched to a gene: 3. The germline gives CDR1 SNHLY, CDR2 FYNNEI. The CDR3 is made up of 15 amino acids.